This T cell receptor beta chain originates from a study of early T cells in non-severe SARS-CoV-2 infection. Study-wide context: Sequencing was performed on bulk RNA from unsorted whole blood, leaving chains unpaired.

Study-wide results and caveats: Reliance on VDJdb matching favored anti-spike CD8 responses; private and CD4 specificities were missed.

The CDR3 is made up of 15 amino acids. V was clipped by 0 bases and J by 4 bases, with 10 bases between them. Per the germline V gene, CDR1 is LGHNA and CDR2 is YNFKEQ. Attachment of unique molecular identifiers to individual cDNA molecules was performed. Each CDR3 protein is one row after TCRdb ran MiXCR on the 5' RACE reads. The sample carries around 83,000 distinct CDR3 sequences, about 10% recorded once. About this clonotype: The antigen remains unidentified.

The V call is TRBV4-2, the J call TRBJ1-5; D uncertain. The starting material was whole blood, obtained at baseline. The clonotype comes from an adult who was a healthcare worker with PCR-confirmed SARS-CoV-2 infection or an uninfected control (not recorded which). The CDR3, as DNA: TGTGCCAGCAGCCAAGAGGAGGGCGGGAATCAGCCCCAGCATTTT. This gives the protein CASSQEEGGNQPQHF.